The subject of this entry is one T cell receptor (beta chain). The data derive from a study of blood T cell repertoires in COVID-19. Germline loops: CDR1 MNHNS, CDR2 SASEGT. Trimming took 4 bases from V and 4 from J; bases not matched to a gene: 12. This CDR3 has 17 residues. Profiled with immunoSEQ multiplex PCR; TCRdb holds only in-frame clones, not every one. The sample lists just over 150,000 clones; around 82% were seen once. The receptor was isolated from a woman aged 40 to 50 with COVID-19, enrolled during active disease. Sequenced sample: peripheral blood. The V call is TRBV6-1, the J call TRBJ1-4, with 7 bases aligning to TRBD1. The CDR3 loop reads CASSAFRGGSDNEKLFF. The CDR3 nucleotides are TGTGCCAGCAGTGCATTTAGAGGGGGCAGTGATAATGAAAAACTGTTTTTT.